A single sample gave rise to the 9 T cell receptor beta chains below, sequenced in a study of CD8 T cells in Susac syndrome. With random hexamers, reverse transcription was performed on about 0.5 to 1 ug of RNA. TCRdb ran MiXCR on the immunoSEQ multiplex PCR reads and lists one entry per CDR3 protein. The sample has 100,000 to 150,000 distinct CDR3 sequences, 85% to 95% seen once. Sequences were obtained from CD4+ T cells from PBMCs. The source is a human donor in good health.

This clonotype appeared a single time. This rearrangement joins TRBV7-2 to TRBJ2-1; D is unresolved. V was trimmed by 0 bases and J by 5 bases, leaving 2 bases between them. Per the germline V gene, CDR1 is SGHTA and CDR2 is FQGNSA. The CDR3 totals 12 residues. As DNA, the CDR3 is TGTGCCAGCAGCTTAGCCCACAATGAGCAGTTCTTC. Its translation is CASSLAHNEQFF. Together with reference TRBV7-2 and TRBJ2-1, the CDR3 gives the full variable domain: GAGVSQSPSNKVTEKGKDVELRCDPISGHTALYWYRQSLGQGLEFLIYFQGNSAPDKSGLPSDRFSAERTGGSVSTLTIQRTQQEDSAVYLCASSLAHNEQFFGPGTRLTVL.

This rearrangement joins TRBV12-3 or TRBV12-4 to TRBJ2-1, with 9 bases that match TRBD2. The junction had 8 bases not matched to a gene; V was cut back by 3 bases and J by 8 bases. The CDR3 sequence is 15 residues long. This CDR3 is CASSFAGGPWDEQFF. In DNA, the CDR3 is TGTGCCAGCAGTTTCGCGGGAGGGCCTTGGGATGAGCAGTTCTTC.

V gene TRBV19 combines with J gene TRBJ2-5, with 8 bases aligning to TRBD2. The V gene's germline CDR1 is LNHDA and CDR2 SQIVND (reference sequence). The CDR3 is made up of 15 amino acids. With 3 bases clipped from V and 5 bases from J, the junction kept 8 bases outside the gene matches. This CDR3 is CASSMASGSGETQYF. The CDR3 coding sequence is TGTGCCAGTAGTATGGCGAGCGGGAGTGGCGAGACCCAGTACTTC. The variable domain in full, with the rest retrieved from reference TRBV19 and TRBJ2-5, is DGGITQSPKYLFRKEGQNVTLSCEQNLNHDAMYWYRQDPGQGLRLIYYSQIVNDFQKGDIAEGYSVSREKKESFPLTVTSAQKNPTAFYLCASSMASGSGETQYFGPGTRLLVL.

CDR3 bases: TGTGCCAGCAGTTTAAGCCAATACGAGCAGTACTTC. As protein: CASSLSQYEQYF. This sequence joins TRBV12-3 or TRBV12-4 and TRBJ2-7; no reliable D call. This CDR3 spans 12 amino acids. V dropped 2 bases and J dropped 4 bases, with 6 bases sitting between them.

The chain combines TRBV28 with TRBJ1-1; no clear D. The germline V gene encodes CDR1 MDHEN and CDR2 SYDVKM. V lost 5 bases to trimming and J lost 4 bases, with 8 bases between them. There are 12 residues in the CDR3. The CDR3 sequence: CASSPVTTEAFF. The CDR3 nucleotides read TGTGCCAGCAGTCCAGTAACCACTGAAGCTTTCTTT.

This clonotype has a single count. The chain links TRBV6-4 to TRBJ2-1; TRBD2 matches at 9 bases. The germline V gene has CDR1 MRHNA and CDR2 SNTAGT. Trimming removed 0 bases from V and 9 bases from J; junction bases left unmatched: 9. The CDR3 length is 16 residues. The CDR3 loop is CASSDSTSGRLSEQFF. The CDR3 DNA sequence: TGTGCCAGCAGTGACTCAACTAGCGGGCGCCTCAGTGAGCAGTTCTTC.

CDR3 sequence reads: CAWTLADTQYF. CDR3 DNA: TGTGCCTGGACCCTAGCCGATACGCAGTATTTT. The chain recombines TRBV30 with TRBJ2-3; the D gene is possibly TRBD2 (5 bases). The CDR3 loop spans 11 amino acids. V was clipped by 4 bases and J by 6 bases, with 8 bases between them. Germline CDR1 and CDR2: GTSNPN and SVGIG (reference sequence). Full variable domain (remainder filled in from reference TRBV30 and TRBJ2-3): SQTIHQWPATLVQPVGSPLSLECTVEGTSNPNLYWYRQAAGRGLQLLFYSVGIGQISSEVPQNLSASRPQDRQFILSSKKLLLSDSGFYLCAWTLADTQYFGPGTRLTVL.

This clonotype has just a few counts. The V and J genes are TRBV2 and TRBJ2-7; D may be TRBD1 (5 bases). V was shortened by 4 bases and J by 1 base, with 5 bases between the two germline ends. The germline CDR1 and CDR2 sequences are SNHLY and FYNNEI. This CDR3 comprises 12 residues. The CDR3 region has the DNA TGTGCCAGCAGTGCAGGGTCCTACGAGCAGTACTTC. Translated: CASSAGSYEQYF.

J is TRBJ2-7 and V is TRBV2; TRBD2 is a possible D gene (5 bases). Germline CDR1 and CDR2: SNHLY and FYNNEI. Trimming removed 6 bases from V and 0 bases from J, with 21 bases in between. This CDR3 has 17 amino acids. CDR3 nucleotides: TGTGCCAGCAGGGACGGACCGCCGAGAGGGTCCTCCTACGAGCAGTACTTC. Its translation: CASRDGPPRGSSYEQYF.